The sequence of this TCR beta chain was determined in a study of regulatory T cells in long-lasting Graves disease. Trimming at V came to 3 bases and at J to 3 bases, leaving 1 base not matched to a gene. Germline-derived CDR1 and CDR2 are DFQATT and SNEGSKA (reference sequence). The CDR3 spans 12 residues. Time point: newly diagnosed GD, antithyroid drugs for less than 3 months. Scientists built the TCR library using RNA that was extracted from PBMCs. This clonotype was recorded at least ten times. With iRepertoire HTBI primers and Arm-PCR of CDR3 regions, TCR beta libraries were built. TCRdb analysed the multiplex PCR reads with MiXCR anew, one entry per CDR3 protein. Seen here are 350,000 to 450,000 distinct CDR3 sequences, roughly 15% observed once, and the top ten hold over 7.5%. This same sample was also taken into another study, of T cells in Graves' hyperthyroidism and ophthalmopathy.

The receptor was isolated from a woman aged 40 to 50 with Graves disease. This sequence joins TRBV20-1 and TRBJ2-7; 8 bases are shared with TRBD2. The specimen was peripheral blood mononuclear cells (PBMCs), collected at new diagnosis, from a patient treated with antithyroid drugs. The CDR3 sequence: CSASGRGYEQYF. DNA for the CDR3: TGCAGTGCTAGCGGGAGGGGCTACGAGCAGTACTTC.